The 13 T cell receptor beta chains below all came from one sample that was sequenced in a study of cytomegalovirus exposure and HLA in healthy donors. Both 60 Vbeta primers and 13 Jbeta primers went into the PCR. The repertoire was sequenced with immunoSEQ multiplex PCR; TCRdb's copy has only in-frame clones and lacks some. The profile shows 210,000 or so clones, over 60% of them singletons. Sequences were obtained from PBMCs. These TCRs come from a man in his forties or fifties in good health and CMV-seronegative.

This clone has a handful of counts. The CDR3 bases are TGCAGTGCCGGGACAGTCCCTGGAGCTTTCTTT. This translates into CSAGTVPGAFF. V gene TRBV20-1 combines with J gene TRBJ1-1; 7 positions match TRBD1. The CDR3 sequence is 11 residues long. Unmatched junction bases numbered 8, after V lost 6 bases and J lost 10 bases. Per germline, CDR1 DFQATT and CDR2 SNEGSKA (reference sequence).

V usage is TRBV19 and J usage is TRBJ1-5; no clear D. The length of the CDR3 is 16 residues. The V gene's germline CDR1 is LNHDA and CDR2 SQIVND (reference sequence). V lost 4 bases to trimming and J lost 4 bases, with 17 bases between them. The CDR3 region is CASSTSIDGLNQPQHF. The DNA for the CDR3 is TGTGCCAGTAGTACTTCCATAGACGGACTGAATCAGCCCCAGCATTTT.

The chain combines TRBV28 with TRBJ1-2; unclear D gene. V lost 5 bases to trimming and J lost 4 bases, with 14 bases between them. The CDR3 spans 14 residues. CDR1 and CDR2 from the germline V gene are MDHEN and SYDVKM. In DNA, the CDR3 is TGTGCCAGCAGTGAAGCCCGGGGTTCCTATGGCTACACCTTC. Protein sequence: CASSEARGSYGYTF.

This sequence joins TRBV18 and TRBJ2-2; 10 bases fit TRBD2. CDR1 is KGHSH, CDR2 LQKENI, per germline. This CDR3 has 16 amino acids. V was clipped by 1 base and J by 6 bases; unmatched bases: 5. The CDR3 bases are TGTGCCAGCTCACCACGAGTTCTAGCGGGAGCCGGGGAGCTGTTTTTT. Translating gives CASSPRVLAGAGELFF.

The chain joins TRBV10-3 to TRBJ1-1; 8 bases agree with TRBD1. The germline V gene has CDR1 ENHRY and CDR2 SYGVKD. J was trimmed by 4 bases and V by 10 bases; bases with no gene match: 5. This CDR3 region has 12 residues. The chain's CDR3 is CASSTGGTEAFF. CDR3 nucleotides: TGTGCCAGTTCTACAGGGGGCACTGAAGCTTTCTTT.

This clone was counted between two and nine times. This rearrangement joins TRBV5-1 to TRBJ2-2, with D tentatively TRBD1 (5 bases). Trimming left V 4 bases short and J 2 bases short, with 9 bases between. The CDR3 sequence is 14 residues long. Germline CDR1 and CDR2: SGHRS and YFSETQ. The CDR3 DNA is TGCGCCAGCAGCCTCCAGGGAAACACCGGGGAGCTGTTTTTT. Translation gives CASSLQGNTGELFF.

This rearrangement joins TRBV5-1 to TRBJ1-4; D ambiguous. The V gene's germline CDR1 is SGHRS and CDR2 YFSETQ. The CDR3 has 15 residues. Between the trimmed V and J ends, which lost 0 bases and 3 bases, there was a span of 9 bases. The CDR3 sequence is CASSLVGGSNEKLFF. CDR3 bases: TGCGCCAGCAGCTTGGTTGGTGGCTCTAATGAAAAACTGTTTTTT.

Concerning this clone: In the same sample, other DNA sequences code for this CDR3. V is TRBV9 and J is TRBJ2-1; unclear D gene. Trimming stripped 0 bases from V and 7 bases from J, with 5 bases between. The CDR3 extends over 12 amino acids. Germline V gene lookup returns CDR1 SGDLS and CDR2 YYNGEE. The CDR3 coding sequence is TGTGCCAGCAGCGTAGGAGAAAATGAGCAGTTCTTC. Residues: CASSVGENEQFF.

Notes on this clone: Other DNA sequences from this sample encode an identical CDR3 as well. The chain combines TRBV6-5 with TRBJ1-5, with D possibly TRBD1 on 6 matching bases. CDR1 is MNHEY and CDR2 is SVGAGI in the germline V gene. V was pared by 6 bases and J by 4 bases, with 10 bases between. This CDR3 comprises 13 residues. CDR3 amino acids: CASSRTGNQPQHF. The CDR3 region has the DNA TGTGCCAGCAGCCGCACAGGGAATCAGCCCCAGCATTTT.

The J gene is TRBJ2-7, the V gene TRBV7-8, with 8 bases that match TRBD1. Looked up from germline, CDR1 is SGHVS and CDR2 is FQNEAQ. J was trimmed by 3 bases and V by 5 bases; bases with no gene match: 12. The CDR3 consists of 16 residues. The CDR3 loop reads CASSPPLGQVVYEQYF. CDR3 sequence (DNA): TGTGCCAGCAGCCCCCCCTTGGGACAGGTGGTCTACGAGCAGTACTTC.

The chain has TRBV9 and TRBJ2-2; 7 bases are shared with TRBD2. The CDR3 runs 15 residues. After removal of 3 bases from V and 4 bases from J, the junction contained 6 bases not matched to a gene. Germline CDR1 and CDR2: SGDLS and YYNGEE. This CDR3 is CASSDRGETTGELFF. CDR3 nucleotide sequence: TGTGCCAGCAGCGACCGGGGGGAGACCACCGGGGAGCTGTTTTTT.

The V call is TRBV6-1, the J call TRBJ2-3; no reliable D call. The CDR3 extends over 12 amino acids. V lost 3 bases to trimming and J lost 2 bases, with 3 bases between them. Per germline, CDR1 MNHNS and CDR2 SASEGT. The CDR3 protein is CASSDFTDTQYF. Written as DNA, the CDR3 is TGTGCCAGCAGTGACTTCACAGATACGCAGTATTTT.

The sample holds a few counts of this clone. This chain connects TRBV10-1 to TRBJ2-1; TRBD2 agrees at 10 bases. The CDR3 is 15 amino acids. After removal of 4 bases from V and 5 bases from J, the junction contained 5 bases not matched to a gene. Germline loops: CDR1 WNHNN, CDR2 SYGVQD (reference sequence). This CDR3 reads CASSGGLAPDNEQFF. Here the CDR3 DNA reads TGCGCCAGCAGTGGGGGACTAGCGCCCGACAATGAGCAGTTCTTC.